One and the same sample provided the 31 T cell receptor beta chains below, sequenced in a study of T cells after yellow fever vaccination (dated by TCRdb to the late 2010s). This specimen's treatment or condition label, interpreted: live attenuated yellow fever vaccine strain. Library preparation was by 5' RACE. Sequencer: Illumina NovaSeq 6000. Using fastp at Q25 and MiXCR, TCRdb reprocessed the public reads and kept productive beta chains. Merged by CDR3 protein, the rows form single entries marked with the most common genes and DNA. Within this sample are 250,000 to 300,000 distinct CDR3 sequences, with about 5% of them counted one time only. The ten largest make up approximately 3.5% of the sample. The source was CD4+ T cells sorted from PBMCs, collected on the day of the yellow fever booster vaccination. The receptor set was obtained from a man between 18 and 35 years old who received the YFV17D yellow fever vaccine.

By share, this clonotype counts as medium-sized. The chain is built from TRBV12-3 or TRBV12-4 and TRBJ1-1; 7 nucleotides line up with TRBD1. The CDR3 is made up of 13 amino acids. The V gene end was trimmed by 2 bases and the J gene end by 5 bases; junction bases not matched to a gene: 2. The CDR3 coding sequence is TGTGCCAGCAGTTTACCAGGGGGGACTGAAGCTTTCTTT. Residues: CASSLPGGTEAFF.

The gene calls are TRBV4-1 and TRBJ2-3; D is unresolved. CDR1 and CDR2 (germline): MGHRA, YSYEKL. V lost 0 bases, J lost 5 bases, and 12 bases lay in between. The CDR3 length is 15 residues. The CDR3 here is CASSQDPSLRDTQYF. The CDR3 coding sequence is TGCGCCAGCAGCCAAGATCCTAGTCTCCGAGATACGCAGTATTTT.

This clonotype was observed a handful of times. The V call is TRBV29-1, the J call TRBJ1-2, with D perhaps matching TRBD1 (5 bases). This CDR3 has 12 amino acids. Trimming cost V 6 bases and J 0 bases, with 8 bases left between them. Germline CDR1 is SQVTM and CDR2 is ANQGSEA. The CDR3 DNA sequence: TGCAGCGTGGGGGAGCCTAACTATGGCTACACCTTC. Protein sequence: CSVGEPNYGYTF.

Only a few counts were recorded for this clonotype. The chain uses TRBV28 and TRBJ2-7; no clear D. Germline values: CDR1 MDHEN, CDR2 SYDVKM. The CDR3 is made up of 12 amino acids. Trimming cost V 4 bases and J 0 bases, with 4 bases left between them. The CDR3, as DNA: TGTGCCAGCAGTTCAATCTCCTACGAGCAGTACGTC. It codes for CASSSISYEQYV.

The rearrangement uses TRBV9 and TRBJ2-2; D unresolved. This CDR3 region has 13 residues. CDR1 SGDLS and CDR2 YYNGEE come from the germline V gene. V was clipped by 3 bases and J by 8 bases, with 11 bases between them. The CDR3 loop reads CASSAAVLGELFF. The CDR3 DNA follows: TGTGCCAGCAGCGCGGCAGTACTTGGGGAGCTGTTTTTT. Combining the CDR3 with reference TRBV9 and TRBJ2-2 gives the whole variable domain DSGVTQTPKHLITATGQRVTLRCSPRSGDLSVYWYQQSLDQGLQFLIQYYNGEERAKGNILERFSAQQFPDLHSELNLSSLELGDSALYFCASSAAVLGELFFGEGSRLTVL.

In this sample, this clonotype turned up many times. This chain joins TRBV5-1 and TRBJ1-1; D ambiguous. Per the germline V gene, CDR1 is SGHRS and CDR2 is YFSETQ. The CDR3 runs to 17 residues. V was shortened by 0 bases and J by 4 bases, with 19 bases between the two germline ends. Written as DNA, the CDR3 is TGCGCCAGCAGCTTGGCATCCGGACGCCAACTGGGCACTGAAGCTTTCTTT. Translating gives CASSLASGRQLGTEAFF.

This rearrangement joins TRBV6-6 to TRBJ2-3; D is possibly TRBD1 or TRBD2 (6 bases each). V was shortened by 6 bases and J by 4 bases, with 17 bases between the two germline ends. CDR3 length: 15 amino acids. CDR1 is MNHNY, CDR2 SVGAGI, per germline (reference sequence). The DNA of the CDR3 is TGTGCCAGCAGCCTATGGGGGGCTGGGGCAGATACGCAGTATTTT. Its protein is CASSLWGAGADTQYF.

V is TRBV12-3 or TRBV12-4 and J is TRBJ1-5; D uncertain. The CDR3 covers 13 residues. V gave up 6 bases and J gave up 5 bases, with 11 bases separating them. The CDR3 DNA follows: TGTGCCAGCAGGTTATTCCAAGATCAGCCCCAGCATTTT. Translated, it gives CASRLFQDQPQHF.

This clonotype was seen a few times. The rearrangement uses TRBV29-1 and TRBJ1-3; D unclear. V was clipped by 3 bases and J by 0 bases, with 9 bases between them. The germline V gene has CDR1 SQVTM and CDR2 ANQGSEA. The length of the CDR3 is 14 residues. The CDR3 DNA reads TGCAGCGTTGATAGAGACTACTCTGGAAACACCATATATTTT. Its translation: CSVDRDYSGNTIYF.

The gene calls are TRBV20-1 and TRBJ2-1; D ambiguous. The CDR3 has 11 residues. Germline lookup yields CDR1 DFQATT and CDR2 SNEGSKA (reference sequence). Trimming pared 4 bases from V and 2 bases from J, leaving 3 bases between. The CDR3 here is CSATTYNEQFF. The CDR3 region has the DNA TGCAGTGCTACAACCTACAATGAGCAGTTCTTC.

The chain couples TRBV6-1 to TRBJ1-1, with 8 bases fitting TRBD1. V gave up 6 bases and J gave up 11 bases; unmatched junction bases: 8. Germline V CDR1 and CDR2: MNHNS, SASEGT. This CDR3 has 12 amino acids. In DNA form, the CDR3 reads TGTGCCAGCAGAGGACAGGGCCGGGCTGCTTTCTTT. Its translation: CASRGQGRAAFF.

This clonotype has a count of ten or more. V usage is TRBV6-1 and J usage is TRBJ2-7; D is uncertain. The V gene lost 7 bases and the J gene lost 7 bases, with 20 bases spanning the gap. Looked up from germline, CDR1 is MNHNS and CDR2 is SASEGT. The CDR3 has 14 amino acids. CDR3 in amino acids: CASNGVPGSREQYV. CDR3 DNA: TGTGCCAGCAACGGAGTTCCAGGTTCGAGGGAGCAGTACGTC.

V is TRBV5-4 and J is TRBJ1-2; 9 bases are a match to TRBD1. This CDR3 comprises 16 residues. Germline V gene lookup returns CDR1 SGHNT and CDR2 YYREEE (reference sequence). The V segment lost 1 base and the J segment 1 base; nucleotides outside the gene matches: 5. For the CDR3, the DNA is TGTGCCAGCAGCTTGAGGGACAGGGCTGTTAACTATGGCTACACCTTC. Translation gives CASSLRDRAVNYGYTF.

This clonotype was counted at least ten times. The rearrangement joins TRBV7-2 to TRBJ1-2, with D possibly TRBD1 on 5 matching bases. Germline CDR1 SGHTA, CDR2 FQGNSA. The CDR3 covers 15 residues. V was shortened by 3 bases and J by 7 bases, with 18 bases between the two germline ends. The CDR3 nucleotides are TGTGCCAGCAGCTTTGCCGGGACTCAGGAAGGTGGCTACACCTTC. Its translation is CASSFAGTQEGGYTF.

The CDR3 nucleotides are TGTGCCAGCAGCATCCACCGGACAACTACAATTGGGGCCCTCCACTTT. The encoded protein is CASSIHRTTTIGALHF. The genes are TRBV5-6 and TRBJ1-6; possibly TRBD1 for D (5 bases). The V gene lost 4 bases and the J gene lost 14 bases, with 25 bases spanning the gap. CDR1 and CDR2 (germline): SGHDT, YYEEEE. This CDR3 is built from 16 residues.

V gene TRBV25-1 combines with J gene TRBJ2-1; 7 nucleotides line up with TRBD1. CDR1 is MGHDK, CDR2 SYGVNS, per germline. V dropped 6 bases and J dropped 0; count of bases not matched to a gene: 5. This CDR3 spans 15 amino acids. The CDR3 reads CASRSAGGSYNEQFF. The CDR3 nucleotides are TGTGCCAGCAGATCCGCAGGGGGCTCCTACAATGAGCAGTTCTTC.

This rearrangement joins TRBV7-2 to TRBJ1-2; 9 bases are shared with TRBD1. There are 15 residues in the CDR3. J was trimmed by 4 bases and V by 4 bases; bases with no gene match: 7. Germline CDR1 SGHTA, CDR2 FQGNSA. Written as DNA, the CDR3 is TGTGCCAGCAGCTGGTTACAGGGGGCCCCCTATGGCTACACCTTC. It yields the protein CASSWLQGAPYGYTF.

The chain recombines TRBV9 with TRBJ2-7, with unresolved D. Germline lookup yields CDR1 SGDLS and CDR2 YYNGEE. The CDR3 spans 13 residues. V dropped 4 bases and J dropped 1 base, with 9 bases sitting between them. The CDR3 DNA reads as TGTGCCAGCAGCACCTCCCCTTCCTACGAGCAGTACTTC. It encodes CASSTSPSYEQYF.

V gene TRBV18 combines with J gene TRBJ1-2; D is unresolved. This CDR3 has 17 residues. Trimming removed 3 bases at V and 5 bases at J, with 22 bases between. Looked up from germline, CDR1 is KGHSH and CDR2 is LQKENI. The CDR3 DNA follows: TGTGCCAGCTCACCTCCCGGGTTGAAGGGCAACGATTATGGCTACACCTTC. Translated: CASSPPGLKGNDYGYTF.

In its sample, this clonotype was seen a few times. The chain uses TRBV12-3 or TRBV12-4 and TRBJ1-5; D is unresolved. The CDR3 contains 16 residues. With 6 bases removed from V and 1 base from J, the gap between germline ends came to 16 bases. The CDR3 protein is CASSPRRGNSNQPQHF. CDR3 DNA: TGTGCCAGCAGCCCCCGTCGGGGAAACAGCAATCAGCCCCAGCATTTT.

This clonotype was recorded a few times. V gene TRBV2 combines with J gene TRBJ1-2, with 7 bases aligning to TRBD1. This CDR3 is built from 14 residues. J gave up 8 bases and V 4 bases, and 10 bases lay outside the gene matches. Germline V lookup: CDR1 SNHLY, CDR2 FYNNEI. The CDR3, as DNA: TGTGCCAGCAGTGGGAGAACAGGGGTTCGGGGCTACACCTTC. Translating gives CASSGRTGVRGYTF.

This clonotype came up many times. This CDR3 reads CASSPGAGTDTQYF. The CDR3 DNA sequence: TGTGCCAGCAGCCCCGGGGCCGGCACAGATACGCAGTATTTT. The chain is built from TRBV6-6 and TRBJ2-3; the D call may be TRBD1 or TRBD2 (5 bases each). The CDR3 consists of 14 residues. The germline V gene has CDR1 MNHNY and CDR2 SVGAGI (reference sequence). V was shortened by 6 bases and J by 1 base, with 11 bases between the two germline ends.

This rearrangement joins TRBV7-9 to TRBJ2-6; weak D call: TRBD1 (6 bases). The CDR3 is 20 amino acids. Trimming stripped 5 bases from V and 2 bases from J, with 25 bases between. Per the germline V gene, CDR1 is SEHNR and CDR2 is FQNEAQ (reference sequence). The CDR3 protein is CASSLHRWGRGLAGANVLTF. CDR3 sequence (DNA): TGTGCCAGCAGCCTTCATCGATGGGGGCGAGGGTTAGCTGGGGCCAACGTCCTGACTTTC.

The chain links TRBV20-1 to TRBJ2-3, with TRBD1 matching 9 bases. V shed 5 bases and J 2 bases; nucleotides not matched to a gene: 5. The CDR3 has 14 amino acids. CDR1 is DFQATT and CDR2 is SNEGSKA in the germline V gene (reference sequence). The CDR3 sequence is CSAQTGGTTDTQYF. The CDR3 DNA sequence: TGCAGTGCTCAGACAGGGGGGACCACAGATACGCAGTATTTT.

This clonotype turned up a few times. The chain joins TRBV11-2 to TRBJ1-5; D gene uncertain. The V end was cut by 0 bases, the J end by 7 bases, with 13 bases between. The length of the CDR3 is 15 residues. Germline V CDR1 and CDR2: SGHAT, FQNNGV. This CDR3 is CASSLEPSSHQPQHF. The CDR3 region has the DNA TGTGCCAGCAGCTTAGAACCCTCTTCCCACCAGCCCCAGCATTTT.

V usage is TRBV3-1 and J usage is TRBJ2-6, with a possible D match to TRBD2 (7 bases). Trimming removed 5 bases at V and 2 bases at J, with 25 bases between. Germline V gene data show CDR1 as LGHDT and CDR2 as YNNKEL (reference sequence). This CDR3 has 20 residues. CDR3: CASSKSRRGADSAGANVLTF. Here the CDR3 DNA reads TGTGCCAGCAGCAAGTCGCGTCGGGGGGCGGATTCTGCTGGGGCCAACGTCCTGACTTTC.

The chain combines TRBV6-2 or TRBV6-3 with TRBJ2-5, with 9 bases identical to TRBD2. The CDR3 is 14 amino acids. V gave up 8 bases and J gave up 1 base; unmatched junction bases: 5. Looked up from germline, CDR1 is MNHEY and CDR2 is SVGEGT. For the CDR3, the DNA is TGTGCCAGCGGTCTAGCGGGGAGCCAAGAGACCCAGTACTTC. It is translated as CASGLAGSQETQYF.

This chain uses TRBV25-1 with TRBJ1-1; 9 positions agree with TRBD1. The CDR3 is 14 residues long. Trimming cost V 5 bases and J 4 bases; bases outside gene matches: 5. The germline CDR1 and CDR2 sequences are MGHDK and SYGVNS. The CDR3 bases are TGTGCCAGCAGTAAGATGGACAGGGGCACTGAAGCTTTCTTT. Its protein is CASSKMDRGTEAFF.

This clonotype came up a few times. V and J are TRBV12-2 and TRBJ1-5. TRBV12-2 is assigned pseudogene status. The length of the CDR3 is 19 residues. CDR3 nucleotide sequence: TGTGCAAGTCGCTTAGTTAGTCAGAGCCCTAGTGCCCCAACTAAGCCCCAGCATTTT. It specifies CASRLVSQSPSAPTKPQHF.

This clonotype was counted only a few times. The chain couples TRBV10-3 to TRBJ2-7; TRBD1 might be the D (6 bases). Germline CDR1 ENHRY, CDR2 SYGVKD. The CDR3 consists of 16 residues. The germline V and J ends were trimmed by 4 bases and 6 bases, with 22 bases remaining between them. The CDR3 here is CAISARDNPSIPEQYF. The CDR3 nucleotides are TGTGCCATCAGTGCCAGGGACAATCCTTCCATCCCCGAGCAGTACTTC.

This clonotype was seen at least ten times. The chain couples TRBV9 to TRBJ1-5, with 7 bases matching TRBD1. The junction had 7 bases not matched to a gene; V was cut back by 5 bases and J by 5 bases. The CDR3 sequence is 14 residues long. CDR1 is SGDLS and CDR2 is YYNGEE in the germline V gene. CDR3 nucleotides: TGTGCCAGCAGTAAAGGACAGGAACATCAGCCCCAGCATTTT. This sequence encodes CASSKGQEHQPQHF.